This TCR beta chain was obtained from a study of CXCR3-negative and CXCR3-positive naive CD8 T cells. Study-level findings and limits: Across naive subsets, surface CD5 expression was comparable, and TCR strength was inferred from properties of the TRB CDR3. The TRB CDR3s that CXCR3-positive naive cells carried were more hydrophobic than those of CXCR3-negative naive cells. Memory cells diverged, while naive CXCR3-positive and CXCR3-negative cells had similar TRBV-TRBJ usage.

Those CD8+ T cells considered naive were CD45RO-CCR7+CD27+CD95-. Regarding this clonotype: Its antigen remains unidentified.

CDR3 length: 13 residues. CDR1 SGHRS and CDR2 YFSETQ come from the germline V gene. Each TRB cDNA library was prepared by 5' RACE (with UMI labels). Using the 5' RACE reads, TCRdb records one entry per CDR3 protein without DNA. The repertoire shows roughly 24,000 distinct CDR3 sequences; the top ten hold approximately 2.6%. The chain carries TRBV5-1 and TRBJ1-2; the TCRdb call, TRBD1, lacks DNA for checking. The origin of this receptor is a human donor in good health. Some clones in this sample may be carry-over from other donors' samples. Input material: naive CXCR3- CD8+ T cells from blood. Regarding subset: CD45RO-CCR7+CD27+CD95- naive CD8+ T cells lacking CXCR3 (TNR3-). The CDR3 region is CASSSVGGSGYTF.